Each of the 27 T cell receptor beta chains below was sequenced from the same sample in a study of T cell changes during pregnancy in multiple sclerosis. The repertoire was sequenced with immunoSEQ multiplex PCR; TCRdb's copy has only in-frame clones and lacks some. Among approximately 65,000 clones listed, approximately 92% were seen once. This specimen consisted of CD8+ T cells from peripheral blood mononuclear cells, obtained in the third trimester of pregnancy. These receptors all stem from a female donor in good health, enrolled as a control in a pregnancy study.

The chain carries TRBV5-4 and TRBJ2-5, with TRBD2 matching 10 bases. V lost 0 bases to trimming and J lost 1 base; unmatched junction nucleotides: 3. The CDR3 sequence is 16 residues long. Germline V CDR1 and CDR2: SGHNT, YYREEE (reference sequence). The CDR3 sequence is CASSLASGGPQETQYF. The DNA of the CDR3 is TGTGCCAGCAGCTTGGCTAGCGGGGGCCCCCAAGAGACCCAGTACTTC.

CDR3 in amino acids: CASSEMPGQGSEQYF. The CDR3 DNA sequence: TGTGCCAGCAGTGAAATGCCGGGACAGGGGAGCGAGCAGTACTTC. The V gene is TRBV6-4, the J gene TRBJ2-7, with 10 bases that match TRBD1. The CDR3 spans 15 residues. CDR1 is MRHNA and CDR2 is SNTAGT in the germline V gene. The V gene end was trimmed by 3 bases and the J gene end by 6 bases; junction bases not matched to a gene: 8.

The genes are TRBV4-2 and TRBJ2-7, with TRBD1 as a possible D gene (5 bases). Germline CDR1 reads LGHNA; CDR2 reads YNFKEQ. The ends were cut back, 1 base at V and 4 bases at J, with 8 bases in the middle. The length of the CDR3 is 13 residues. Here the CDR3 reads CASSQVRAYEQYF. Here the CDR3 DNA reads TGTGCCAGCAGCCAAGTCAGGGCTTACGAGCAGTACTTC.

This clone was observed a few times. This chain links TRBV7-9 with TRBJ1-2; possible D gene TRBD1, 6 bases. The CDR3 spans 14 residues. V was clipped by 3 bases and J by 6 bases, with 14 bases between them. The germline CDR1 and CDR2 sequences are SEHNR and FQNEAQ (reference sequence). In DNA, the CDR3 is TGTGCCAGCAGCTTCCCGGGGGGGGCGGATGGCTACACCTTC. Translation: CASSFPGGADGYTF.

The rearrangement uses TRBV6-5 and TRBJ1-2; D is perhaps TRBD1 (5 bases). Germline lookup yields CDR1 MNHEY and CDR2 SVGAGI. CDR3 length: 13 residues. With 0 bases removed from V and 6 bases from J, the gap between germline ends came to 8 bases. Written as DNA, the CDR3 is TGTGCCAGCAGTTACTCAGGGGAGGATGGCTACACCTTC. Encoded protein: CASSYSGEDGYTF.

The chain combines TRBV5-6 with TRBJ1-1; D is perhaps TRBD1 (5 bases). Germline V gene data show CDR1 as SGHDT and CDR2 as YYEEEE. V gave up 2 bases and J gave up 0 bases, with 5 bases separating them. The CDR3 has 13 residues. This CDR3 reads CASSLGVNTEAFF. In nucleotides, the CDR3 is TGTGCCAGCAGCTTAGGGGTGAACACTGAAGCTTTCTTT.

V is TRBV19 and J is TRBJ1-2; D is possibly TRBD1 (5 bases). Germline V gene lookup returns CDR1 LNHDA and CDR2 SQIVND (reference sequence). CDR3 length: 12 amino acids. V lost 8 bases and J lost 6, with 13 bases in between. DNA for the CDR3: TGTGCCAGTCGATGGGCAGGGAATGGCTACACCTTC. Protein sequence: CASRWAGNGYTF. Drawing the rest from reference TRBV19 and TRBJ1-2, the complete variable domain is DGGITQSPKYLFRKEGQNVTLSCEQNLNHDAMYWYRQDPGQGLRLIYYSQIVNDFQKGDIAEGYSVSREKKESFPLTVTSAQKNPTAFYLCASRWAGNGYTFGSGTRLTVV.

This chain links TRBV6-1 with TRBJ2-7, with 7 bases identical to TRBD1. From germline, CDR1 is MNHNS and CDR2 SASEGT. Trimming took 8 bases from V and 6 from J; bases not matched to a gene: 7. The CDR3 loop spans 12 amino acids. The CDR3 reads CASRNRGFEQYF. The DNA for the CDR3 is TGTGCCAGCCGTAACAGGGGTTTCGAGCAGTACTTC.

The genes are TRBV5-6 and TRBJ2-3; D is unclear. Between the trimmed V and J ends, which lost 0 bases and 5 bases, there was a span of 4 bases. Looked up from germline, CDR1 is SGHDT and CDR2 is YYEEEE. The CDR3 sequence is 12 residues long. DNA of the CDR3: TGTGCCAGCAGCTTGGGAGGAGATACGCAGTATTTT. It specifies CASSLGGDTQYF.

The genes are TRBV5-8 and TRBJ2-1; perhaps TRBD2 as D (6 bases). The CDR3 spans 15 residues. V was clipped by 1 base and J by 2 bases, with 10 bases between them. Germline CDR1 SGHTS, CDR2 YDEGEE. CDR3 DNA sequence: TGTGCCAGCAGCTTGAATACTAGCCCCTACAATGAGCAGTTCTTC. As protein: CASSLNTSPYNEQFF.

V is TRBV19 and J is TRBJ1-2, with D possibly being TRBD1 (5 bases). Per the germline V gene, CDR1 is LNHDA and CDR2 is SQIVND (reference sequence). The germline V and J ends were trimmed by 0 bases and 7 bases, with 12 bases remaining between them. The CDR3 sequence is 14 residues long. CDR3 sequence (DNA): TGTGCCAGTAGTATAGATCTATGGGGCATTGGCTACACCTTC. Translated, it gives CASSIDLWGIGYTF.

The chain uses TRBV27 and TRBJ1-2; D is uncertain. Between the trimmed V and J ends, which lost 0 bases and 6 bases, there was a span of 11 bases. Germline values: CDR1 MNHEY, CDR2 SMNVEV (reference sequence). The CDR3 has 14 residues. The CDR3 loop is CASSLSGGLDGYTF. As DNA, the CDR3 is TGTGCCAGCAGTTTATCTGGAGGGTTGGATGGCTACACCTTC.

This sequence joins TRBV30 and TRBJ2-1; a possible D gene is TRBD2 (5 bases). V gave up 4 bases and J gave up 3 bases, with 10 bases separating them. Looked up from germline, CDR1 is GTSNPN and CDR2 is SVGIG (reference sequence). The CDR3 is made up of 13 amino acids. The CDR3 DNA reads TGTGCCTGGATACCGGAGGTCTACAATGAGCAGTTCTTC. Its protein is CAWIPEVYNEQFF.

The chain is built from TRBV7-2 and TRBJ2-7; TRBD1 matches 7 bases. Per germline, CDR1 SGHTA and CDR2 FQGNSA. The J segment lost 2 bases and the V segment lost 3 bases, leaving 7 bases of the junction unmatched. The length of the CDR3 is 15 residues. This CDR3 reads CASSFGQAPTYEQYF. The CDR3 coding sequence is TGTGCCAGCAGCTTTGGACAGGCACCCACCTACGAGCAGTACTTC.

The chain carries TRBV27 and TRBJ2-1, with D possibly matching TRBD2 (5 bases). The V end lost 3 bases, the J end lost 2 bases, and 14 bases lay between the germline ends. The CDR3 is 16 residues long. In germline, CDR1 is MNHEY, CDR2 SMNVEV (reference sequence). The CDR3 coding sequence is TGTGCCAGCAGTTTGGACCTCCGAGGGACCTACAATGAGCAGTTCTTC. Its translation: CASSLDLRGTYNEQFF.

A single count supports this clone. The V gene is TRBV4-3, the J gene TRBJ2-3, with TRBD2 identical over 13 bases. Germline lookup yields CDR1 LGHNA and CDR2 YSLEER. The CDR3 is 16 residues long. Trimming took 0 bases from V and 6 from J; bases not matched to a gene: 3. This chain's CDR3 is CASSQDVLAGGDTQYF. CDR3 coding DNA: TGCGCCAGCAGCCAAGACGTACTAGCGGGGGGGGATACGCAGTATTTT.

This clone occurred once. This chain uses TRBV10-3 with TRBJ2-2, with D possibly TRBD1 on 6 matching bases. V was shortened by 3 bases and J by 4 bases, with 9 bases between the two germline ends. The CDR3 contains 14 residues. Germline CDR1 and CDR2: ENHRY and SYGVKD. The CDR3 here is CAISETGTTGELFF. CDR3 in DNA: TGTGCCATCAGTGAAACAGGGACCACCGGGGAGCTGTTTTTT.

This chain connects TRBV7-2 to TRBJ2-7, with D perhaps matching TRBD1 (6 bases). Germline CDR1 and CDR2: SGHTA and FQGNSA. The CDR3 is 14 residues long. Trimming took 5 bases from V and 1 from J, leaving 12 bases between them. In nucleotides, the CDR3 is TGTGCCAGCAGCAGGACAGTCAGTTCCTACGAGCAGTACTTC. This translates into CASSRTVSSYEQYF.

The chain has TRBV13 and TRBJ2-7, with a tentative D call TRBD1 (6 bases). Germline V gene lookup returns CDR1 PRHDT and CDR2 FYEKMQ (reference sequence). This CDR3 spans 15 amino acids. Trimming took off 2 bases at V and 2 bases at J, with 13 bases between the two ends. The CDR3 here is CASSLSRDNTYEQYF. Written as DNA, the CDR3 is TGTGCCAGCAGCTTAAGCCGGGACAACACCTACGAGCAGTACTTC. The variable domain in full, with the rest retrieved from reference TRBV13 and TRBJ2-7, is AAGVIQSPRHLIKEKRETATLKCYPIPRHDTVYWYQQGPGQDPQFLISFYEKMQSDKGSIPDRFSAQQFSDYHSELNMSSLELGDSALYFCASSLSRDNTYEQYFGPGTRLTVT.

The J gene is TRBJ1-1, the V gene TRBV4-1, with D hard to call. V was cut by 8 bases and J by 1 base, with 20 bases left in between. CDR1 is MGHRA and CDR2 is YSYEKL in the germline V gene. This CDR3 is built from 16 residues. The CDR3 sequence: CASRPLQIPENTEAFF. In DNA, the CDR3 is TGCGCCAGCCGCCCCCTACAGATACCGGAGAACACTGAAGCTTTCTTT.

The chain's CDR3 is CASSFTPEGEVVNEQFF. In DNA form, the CDR3 reads TGTGCCAGCAGTTTCACCCCAGAGGGGGAAGTGGTCAATGAGCAGTTCTTC. V and J are TRBV7-9 and TRBJ2-1; weak D call: TRBD1 (6 bases). V dropped 6 bases and J dropped 6 bases, with 24 bases sitting between them. This CDR3 comprises 17 residues. The germline V gene encodes CDR1 SEHNR and CDR2 FQNEAQ (reference sequence). The variable domain in full, with the rest retrieved from reference TRBV7-9 and TRBJ2-1, is DTGVSQNPRHKITKRGQNVTFRCDPISEHNRLYWYRQTLGQGPEFLTYFQNEAQLEKSRLLSDRFSAERPKGSFSTLEIQRTEQGDSAMYLCASSFTPEGEVVNEQFFGPGTRLTVL.

This chain uses TRBV4-3 with TRBJ1-2; D unresolved. Germline assignment: CDR1 LGHNA and CDR2 YSLEER. Between the trimmed V and J ends, which lost 4 bases and 6 bases, there was a span of 12 bases. This CDR3 comprises 13 residues. CDR3 sequence reads: CASSPVRGNGYTF. In DNA, the CDR3 is TGCGCCAGCAGCCCGGTAAGAGGGAATGGCTACACCTTC.

This clone was found once. The rearrangement joins TRBV5-6 to TRBJ2-7, with D possibly TRBD1 on 5 matching bases. The CDR3 totals 13 residues. Germline loops: CDR1 SGHDT, CDR2 YYEEEE. V was cut by 2 bases and J by 2 bases, with 8 bases left in between. The chain's CDR3 is CASSFRQTYEQYF. The CDR3 DNA reads as TGTGCCAGCAGCTTTAGACAGACCTACGAGCAGTACTTC.

This clone has just a few counts. CDR3 nucleotide sequence: TGTGCCAGCAGTTTAAGAGGGAGCAAAAACATTCAGTACTTC. Its translation: CASSLRGSKNIQYF. The rearrangement uses TRBV5-6 and TRBJ2-4; a weak D match, TRBD2 (5 bases). Germline values: CDR1 SGHDT, CDR2 YYEEEE. Trimming took 5 bases from V and 3 from J, leaving 12 bases between them. The CDR3 contains 14 residues.

The rearrangement joins TRBV19 to TRBJ2-5; no clear D. The ends were cut back, 6 bases at V and 5 bases at J, with 10 bases in the middle. The CDR3 length is 12 residues. Germline CDR1 LNHDA, CDR2 SQIVND (reference sequence). The CDR3 region has the DNA TGTGCCAGTAGCCCAAGAGCGGAGACCCAGTACTTC. This translates into CASSPRAETQYF.

A remark on this clone: The sample has other DNA sequences that encode this CDR3 too. This chain connects TRBV19 to TRBJ1-1, with a weak D call TRBD1 (5 bases). The germline gives CDR1 LNHDA, CDR2 SQIVND (reference sequence). The CDR3 has 13 residues. V shed 7 bases and J shed 1 base, with 10 bases lying between them. CDR3 sequence reads: CASTTGGNTEAFF. The CDR3 DNA reads TGTGCCAGTACCACGGGGGGGAACACTGAAGCTTTCTTT. The variable domain in full, with the rest retrieved from reference TRBV19 and TRBJ1-1, is DGGITQSPKYLFRKEGQNVTLSCEQNLNHDAMYWYRQDPGQGLRLIYYSQIVNDFQKGDIAEGYSVSREKKESFPLTVTSAQKNPTAFYLCASTTGGNTEAFFGQGTRLTVV.

In nucleotides, the CDR3 is TGCGCCAGCAGCCAAGAGGAAATAGGGGTAACCTTCTCTGGAAACACCATATATTTT. Translation: CASSQEEIGVTFSGNTIYF. The V call is TRBV4-1, the J call TRBJ1-3; D is perhaps TRBD1 (5 bases). The length of the CDR3 is 19 residues. Trimming stripped 0 bases from V and 0 bases from J, with 18 bases between. Germline CDR1 MGHRA, CDR2 YSYEKL.